The 24 T cell receptor beta chains presented below share a single source sample, sequenced in a study of spatial heterogeneity in lung cancer. TCRdb re-called the 5' RACE reads through MiXCR, storing one row per CDR3 protein. The sample yields about 120,000 distinct CDR3 sequences, less than 15% seen once. Indicated time point: blood at routine non-recurrence follow-up after resection. Extraction of whole RNA from tumor, nontumor lung or frozen PBMC preceded unsorted sequencing. The source material was PBMCs, sampled at follow-up. The source is a male donor with early-stage non-small cell lung cancer.

This clonotype showed up just a few times. This sequence joins TRBV28 and TRBJ2-1, with D possibly being TRBD1 (6 bases). The CDR3 has 14 residues. The V gene's germline CDR1 is MDHEN and CDR2 SYDVKM. With 7 bases removed from V and 0 bases from J, the gap between germline ends came to 10 bases. The CDR3 coding sequence is TGTGCCAGCACTTCGGACAGCTCCTACAATGAGCAGTTCTTC. The encoded protein is CASTSDSSYNEQFF.

The J gene is TRBJ1-5, the V gene TRBV5-1; D ambiguous. CDR3 size: 15 residues. Germline loops: CDR1 SGHRS, CDR2 YFSETQ. V was shortened by 3 bases and J by 4 bases, with 14 bases between the two germline ends. The CDR3 spells CASSWSGNSNQPQHF. As DNA, the CDR3 is TGCGCCAGCAGCTGGTCCGGGAATTCTAATCAGCCCCAGCATTTT.

There are a few counts of this clonotype. This chain uses TRBV7-9 with TRBJ1-3; no clear D. Trimming took off 5 bases at V and 0 bases at J, with 11 bases between the two ends. Germline loops: CDR1 SEHNR, CDR2 FQNEAQ (reference sequence). This CDR3 is built from 15 residues. CDR3 DNA sequence: TGTGCCAGCAGCACGACGGTTAACTCTGGAAACACCATATATTTT. Protein sequence: CASSTTVNSGNTIYF.

The chain recombines TRBV7-2 with TRBJ2-3, with TRBD2 matching 13 bases. Unmatched junction bases numbered 4, after V lost 6 bases and J lost 4 bases. This CDR3 is 15 amino acids long. Germline V gives CDR1 SGHTA, CDR2 FQGNSA. The CDR3 is CASSFGLAGADTQYF. The CDR3 nucleotides read TGTGCCAGCAGTTTCGGACTAGCGGGGGCAGATACGCAGTATTTT.

This clonotype was seen repeatedly, ten times or more. The chain employs TRBV28 and TRBJ1-1; D is unclear. Trimming cost V 1 base and J 0 bases, with 0 bases left between them. Germline V CDR1 and CDR2: MDHEN, SYDVKM. This CDR3 has 12 residues. As DNA, the CDR3 is TGTGCCAGCAGTTTATTGAACACTGAAGCTTTCTTT. Encoded protein: CASSLLNTEAFF.

The chain is built from TRBV7-8 and TRBJ2-3, with no clear D. V was trimmed by 6 bases and J by 1 base, leaving 14 bases between them. CDR3 size: 15 residues. Per the germline V gene, CDR1 is SGHVS and CDR2 is FQNEAQ. CDR3 coding DNA: TGTGCCAGCAGATTCGCGCCCTGGGGCACAGATACGCAGTATTTT. Translation gives CASRFAPWGTDTQYF.

V and J are TRBV28 and TRBJ2-7, with D perhaps matching TRBD1 (5 bases). CDR3 length: 13 residues. V lost 0 bases, J lost 3 bases, and 6 bases lay in between. The germline V gene has CDR1 MDHEN and CDR2 SYDVKM. CDR3 protein: CASSLWGLYEQYF. In nucleotides, the CDR3 is TGTGCCAGCAGTTTATGGGGGCTCTACGAGCAGTACTTC.

This clonotype appeared many times. J is TRBJ2-1 and V is TRBV7-2; 8 bases line up with TRBD1. The CDR3 is 16 residues long. CDR1 SGHTA and CDR2 FQGNSA come from the germline V gene. V trimming: 1 base; J trimming: 2 bases; junction bases outside the gene matches: 4. The CDR3 coding sequence is TGTGCCAGCAGCTTAGACGGGACAGGACCCTACAATGAGCAGTTCTTC. It specifies CASSLDGTGPYNEQFF.

This clonotype is medium-sized within its sample. The rearrangement links TRBV10-3 to TRBJ1-1; D not resolved. The ends were cut back, 2 bases at V and 5 bases at J, with 12 bases in the middle. This CDR3 is 14 amino acids long. Germline assignment: CDR1 ENHRY and CDR2 SYGVKD. In DNA, the CDR3 is TGTGCCATCAGTGAGGAAATGGGGAGAACTGAAGCTTTCTTT. This sequence encodes CAISEEMGRTEAFF.

In its sample, this clonotype was seen many times. CDR3 sequence: CASSLIQGAPNTEAFF. The CDR3 nucleotides read TGCGCCAGCAGCCTGATACAGGGGGCCCCGAACACTGAAGCTTTCTTT. The chain recombines TRBV5-1 with TRBJ1-1, with TRBD1 matching over 9 bases. The CDR3 runs to 16 residues. The germline gives CDR1 SGHRS, CDR2 YFSETQ. J gave up 1 base and V 4 bases, and 8 bases lay outside the gene matches.

This clonotype showed up many times. This chain joins TRBV6-5 and TRBJ1-1; D unclear. The CDR3 is 13 amino acids. Trimming removed 10 bases at V and 2 bases at J, with 14 bases between. From germline, CDR1 is MNHEY and CDR2 SVGAGI. CDR3 coding DNA: TGTGCCACTAGGATAGAAGTTAACACTGAAGCTTTCTTT. The encoded protein is CATRIEVNTEAFF.

The chain recombines TRBV15 with TRBJ2-1; the match to TRBD2 covers 7 bases. The germline V gene has CDR1 LNHNV and CDR2 YYDKDF (reference sequence). The CDR3 is 17 residues long. Unmatched junction bases numbered 10, after V lost 0 bases and J lost 5 bases. The CDR3 bases are TGTGCCACCAGCAGAGATTTAGGGAGCGGGGTCAACAATGAGCAGTTCTTC. Amino acid sequence: CATSRDLGSGVNNEQFF.

This clonotype came up a few times. The chain employs TRBV27 and TRBJ1-5; weak D call: TRBD1 (5 bases). The length of the CDR3 is 14 residues. V dropped 3 bases and J dropped 3 bases, with 9 bases sitting between them. Germline V gene lookup returns CDR1 MNHEY and CDR2 SMNVEV (reference sequence). The CDR3 region has the DNA TGTGCCAGCAGTTTGGGACGTCCCAATCAGCCCCAGCATTTT. It specifies CASSLGRPNQPQHF.

The chain employs TRBV28 and TRBJ2-3; TRBD2 matches 7 bases. The length of the CDR3 is 15 residues. Germline V CDR1 and CDR2: MDHEN, SYDVKM. The V and J ends lost 8 bases and 2 bases, in that order; junction bases with no gene match: 10. The CDR3 here is CASAPGLRFTDTQYF. CDR3 bases: TGTGCCAGCGCCCCGGGACTACGATTCACAGATACGCAGTATTTT. The variable domain in full, with the rest retrieved from reference TRBV28 and TRBJ2-3, is DVKVTQSSRYLVKRTGEKVFLECVQDMDHENMFWYRQDPGLGLRLIYFSYDVKMKEKGDIPEGYSVSREKKERFSLILESASTNQTSMYLCASAPGLRFTDTQYFGPGTRLTVL.

Ten or more counts support this clonotype. The chain carries TRBV24-1 and TRBJ2-5, with 7 bases fitting TRBD1. This CDR3 has 14 residues. The V and J ends lost 4 bases and 6 bases, in that order; junction bases with no gene match: 7. Germline V gene lookup returns CDR1 KGHDR and CDR2 SFDVKD. The CDR3 region is CATSDTTGEQTQYF. The CDR3 DNA reads TGTGCCACCAGTGACACTACAGGGGAGCAGACCCAGTACTTC.

This clonotype has a count of ten or more. The chain carries TRBV29-1 and TRBJ1-4; D not resolved. The CDR3 loop spans 14 amino acids. Trimming stripped 5 bases from V and 0 bases from J, with 10 bases between. CDR1 is SQVTM and CDR2 is ANQGSEA in the germline V gene. The CDR3 reads CSVKFTATNEKLFF. The CDR3 bases are TGCAGCGTTAAATTTACAGCAACTAATGAAAAACTGTTTTTT.

This clonotype has more than one count but fewer than ten. The chain carries TRBV7-2 and TRBJ1-6, with D tentatively TRBD1 (5 bases). The V end lost 1 base, the J end lost 6 bases, and 7 bases lay between the germline ends. Germline V gene sequence: CDR1 SGHTA, CDR2 FQGNSA. The CDR3 has 14 residues. CDR3 protein: CASSLGGSNSPLHF. CDR3 nucleotide sequence: TGTGCCAGCAGCTTAGGGGGGAGTAATTCACCCCTCCACTTT.

This clonotype turned up a few times. This chain connects TRBV4-1 to TRBJ1-1; 8 nucleotides line up with TRBD1. The germline gives CDR1 MGHRA, CDR2 YSYEKL. The CDR3 is made up of 20 amino acids. J gave up 4 bases and V 2 bases, and 21 bases lay outside the gene matches. The CDR3, as DNA: TGCGCCAGCAGCCAACCTTTAAGGACAGGGATGGGGTGGGGATTCACTGAAGCTTTCTTT. This sequence encodes CASSQPLRTGMGWGFTEAFF.

The V and J genes are TRBV3-1 and TRBJ1-6; no clear D gene. The V and J ends lost 3 bases and 8 bases respectively, with 8 bases between them. CDR3 length: 13 residues. Germline CDR1 reads LGHDT; CDR2 reads YNNKEL (reference sequence). The CDR3 DNA follows: TGTGCCAGCAGCCAGATTAGCGATTCACCCCTCCACTTT. Protein: CASSQISDSPLHF. Together with reference TRBV3-1 and TRBJ1-6, the CDR3 gives the full variable domain: DTAVSQTPKYLVTQMGNDKSIKCEQNLGHDTMYWYKQDSKKFLKIMFSYNNKELIINETVPNRFSPKSPDKAHLNLHINSLELGDSAVYFCASSQISDSPLHFGNGTRLTVT.

This clonotype has ten or more counts. The V and J genes are TRBV28 and TRBJ1-1, with D perhaps matching TRBD1 (5 bases). V was trimmed by 3 bases and J by 1 base, leaving 9 bases between them. CDR1 and CDR2 (germline): MDHEN, SYDVKM. The CDR3 covers 14 residues. The CDR3, as DNA: TGTGCCAGCAGTTTTCAGGGTCAGAACACTGAAGCTTTCTTT. Its protein product is CASSFQGQNTEAFF. Filled out from reference TRBV28 and TRBJ1-1, the complete variable domain reads DVKVTQSSRYLVKRTGEKVFLECVQDMDHENMFWYRQDPGLGLRLIYFSYDVKMKEKGDIPEGYSVSREKKERFSLILESASTNQTSMYLCASSFQGQNTEAFFGQGTRLTVV.

A few counts support this clonotype. The CDR3 DNA sequence: TGTGCCAGCAGCGAAGGTAGAATCCGGGACCACAAAGCTTTCTTT. Its protein product is CASSEGRIRDHKAFF. This sequence joins TRBV7-2 and TRBJ1-1; perhaps TRBD1 as D (5 bases). The length of the CDR3 is 15 residues. V lost 5 bases and J 9 bases, leaving 22 bases between the germline ends. In germline, CDR1 is SGHTA, CDR2 FQGNSA.

This clonotype was seen a handful of times. The J gene is TRBJ2-3, the V gene TRBV18; 14 nucleotides match TRBD2. Per germline, CDR1 KGHSH and CDR2 LQKENI. The CDR3 loop spans 18 amino acids. V lost 2 bases to trimming and J lost 5 bases; unmatched junction nucleotides: 9. CDR3 protein: CASSPVETSGGAEDTQYF. The CDR3 DNA reads TGTGCCAGCTCACCAGTCGAGACTAGCGGGGGGGCGGAAGATACGCAGTATTTT. The entire variable domain, with the rest obtained from reference TRBV18 and TRBJ2-3, is as follows: NAGVMQNPRHLVRRRGQEARLRCSPMKGHSHVYWYRQLPEEGLKFMVYLQKENIIDESGMPKERFSAEFPKEGPSILRIQQVVRGDSAAYFCASSPVETSGGAEDTQYFGPGTRLTVL.

In its sample, this clonotype was seen many times. The chain is built from TRBV4-1 and TRBJ1-1; D might be TRBD1 (5 bases). CDR3 length: 12 residues. Germline V gene sequence: CDR1 MGHRA, CDR2 YSYEKL. V was shortened by 0 bases and J by 12 bases, with 11 bases between the two germline ends. DNA for the CDR3: TGCGCCAGCAGCCAAGATTCAGGGAGATCTTTCTTT. It is translated as CASSQDSGRSFF.

In this sample, this clonotype turned up many times. V usage is TRBV20-1 and J usage is TRBJ2-7; TRBD1 agrees at 9 bases. The CDR3 totals 12 residues. With 6 bases clipped from V and 3 bases from J, the junction kept 3 bases outside the gene matches. The germline CDR1 and CDR2 sequences are DFQATT and SNEGSKA (reference sequence). CDR3 region: CSAETGGYEQYF. The CDR3 nucleotides are TGCAGTGCGGAGACAGGGGGCTACGAGCAGTACTTC.